These 7 T cell receptor beta chains were sequenced from one sample in a study of blood T cell repertoires in COVID-19 (dated by TCRdb to the early 2020s). Libraries came from the immunoSEQ multiplex PCR assay. Sourced from immuneACCESS, this table was stored by TCRdb with only in-frame sequences that have V and J called. A share of the clones is absent; for the studies checked, an unresolved V gene accounts for under half, and the remainder has no known explanation. The sample table contains almost 80,000 clones; only one count was recorded for 75% to 95% of them. 0.75% to 0.8% of the sample rests with the top ten. Sequencing input: peripheral blood. The receptors shown here come from an elderly woman with acute or convalescent COVID-19.

The rearrangement links TRBV28 to TRBJ1-1; 7 bases agree with TRBD1. The ends lost 5 bases at V and 2 bases at J; junction bases unmatched: 8. CDR1 and CDR2 (germline): MDHEN, SYDVKM. There are 15 residues in the CDR3. DNA for the CDR3: TGTGCCAGCAGTATGGCCGGGACAGCCAACACTGAAGCTTTCTTT. Translating gives CASSMAGTANTEAFF.

This clone was observed a single time. V usage is TRBV10-3 and J usage is TRBJ1-1; D remains unclear. Per germline, CDR1 ENHRY and CDR2 SYGVKD. With 2 bases removed from V and 10 bases from J, the gap between germline ends came to 8 bases. The CDR3 is 11 amino acids. CDR3 nucleotides: TGTGCCATCAGTGAGGGGAGAGGAGCTTTCTTT. Translation gives CAISEGRGAFF.

The J gene is TRBJ1-3, the V gene TRBV19; 7 bases are shared with TRBD1. This CDR3 contains 14 residues. Trimming cost V 2 bases and J 5 bases; bases outside gene matches: 3. The germline CDR1 and CDR2 sequences are LNHDA and SQIVND (reference sequence). CDR3 loop: CASSITTGRNTIYF. CDR3 nucleotides: TGTGCCAGTAGTATAACGACAGGGCGAAACACCATATATTTT. Full variable domain (missing parts from reference TRBV19 and TRBJ1-3): DGGITQSPKYLFRKEGQNVTLSCEQNLNHDAMYWYRQDPGQGLRLIYYSQIVNDFQKGDIAEGYSVSREKKESFPLTVTSAQKNPTAFYLCASSITTGRNTIYFGEGSWLTVV.

The chain has TRBV21-1 and TRBJ2-5; the table names TRBD2, a call not compared with the DNA. TRBV21-1 is termed a pseudogene. This CDR3 has 17 amino acids. The CDR3 DNA reads TGTGCCAGCAGCAAAGATCGATCTAGCGGGAGTCATGAGACCCAGTACTTC. Translated, it gives CASSKDRSSGSHETQYF.

CDR3 nucleotide sequence: TGCAGTGCTAGTCCCACAGGGTGGACTGAAGCTTTCTTT. It is translated as CSASPTGWTEAFF. The chain recombines TRBV20-1 with TRBJ1-1; tentatively, D is TRBD1 (6 bases). This CDR3 contains 13 residues. The germline gives CDR1 DFQATT, CDR2 SNEGSKA (reference sequence). V lost 3 bases and J lost 5, with 13 bases in between.

This clone was recorded once. V is TRBV6-5 and J is TRBJ1-1; perhaps TRBD1 as D (5 bases). The V gene lost 7 bases and the J gene lost 2 bases, with 11 bases spanning the gap. Germline V lookup: CDR1 MNHEY, CDR2 SVGAGI. The CDR3 is 13 amino acids. CDR3 nucleotide sequence: TGTGCCAGCAATAGGGGTTTCAACACTGAAGCTTTCTTT. This codes for CASNRGFNTEAFF.

The chain links TRBV3-1 (or the pseudogene TRBV3-2) to TRBJ1-2; 10 nucleotides line up with TRBD1. With V trimmed by 4 bases and J by 4 bases, 6 bases remained unmatched. Per the germline V gene, CDR1 is LGHDT and CDR2 is YNNKEL (reference sequence). This CDR3 has 15 amino acids. The CDR3 DNA sequence: TGTGCCAGCAGCCTATGGGACAGGGGTACCTATGGCTACACCTTC. Its translation is CASSLWDRGTYGYTF.